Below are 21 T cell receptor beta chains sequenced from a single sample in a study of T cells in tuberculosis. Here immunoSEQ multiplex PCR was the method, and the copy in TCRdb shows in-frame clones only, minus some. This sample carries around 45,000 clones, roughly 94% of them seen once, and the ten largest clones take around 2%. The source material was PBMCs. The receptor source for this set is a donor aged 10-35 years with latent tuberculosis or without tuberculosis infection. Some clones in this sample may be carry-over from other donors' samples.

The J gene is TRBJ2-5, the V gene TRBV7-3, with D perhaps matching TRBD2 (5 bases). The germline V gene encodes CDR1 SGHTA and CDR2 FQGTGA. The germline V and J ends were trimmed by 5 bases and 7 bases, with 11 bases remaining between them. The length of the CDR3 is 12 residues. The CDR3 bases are TGTGCCAGCAGCCTACCACGGGGGACCCAGTACTTC. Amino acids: CASSLPRGTQYF. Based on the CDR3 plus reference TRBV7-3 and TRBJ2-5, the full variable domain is GAGVSQTPSNKVTEKGKYVELRCDPISGHTALYWYRQSLGQGPEFLIYFQGTGAADDSGLPNDRFFAVRPEGSVSTLKIQRTERGDSAVYLCASSLPRGTQYFGPGTRLLVL.

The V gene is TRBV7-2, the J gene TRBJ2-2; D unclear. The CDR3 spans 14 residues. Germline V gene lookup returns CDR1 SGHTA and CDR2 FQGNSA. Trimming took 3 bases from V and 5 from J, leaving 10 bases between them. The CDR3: CASSFSRITGELFF. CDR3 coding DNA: TGTGCCAGCAGCTTTAGCCGGATTACCGGGGAGCTGTTTTTT.

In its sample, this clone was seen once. The CDR3 DNA reads TGTGCCATCAGTGAGAATGGGTGGACATTACGATTCCGAGGCTACACCTTC. Translation: CAISENGWTLRFRGYTF. This chain links TRBV10-3 with TRBJ1-2; maybe TRBD1 (5 bases). Trimming pared 2 bases from V and 8 bases from J, leaving 24 bases between. CDR3 length equals 17 residues. Germline lookup yields CDR1 ENHRY and CDR2 SYGVKD.

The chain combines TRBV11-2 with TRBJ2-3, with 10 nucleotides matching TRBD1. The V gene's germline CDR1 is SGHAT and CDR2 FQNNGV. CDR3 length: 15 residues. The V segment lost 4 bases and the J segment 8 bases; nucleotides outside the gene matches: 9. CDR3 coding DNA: TGTGCCAGCAGCTCGACAGGGGGCCCCACCGGTACGCAGTATTTT. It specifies CASSSTGGPTGTQYF.

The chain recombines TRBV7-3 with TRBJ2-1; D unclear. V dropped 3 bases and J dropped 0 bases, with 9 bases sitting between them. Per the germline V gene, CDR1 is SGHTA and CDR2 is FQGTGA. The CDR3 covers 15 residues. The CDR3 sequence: CASSLGSFSYNEQFF. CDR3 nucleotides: TGTGCCAGCAGCTTGGGCAGCTTCTCCTACAATGAGCAGTTCTTC.

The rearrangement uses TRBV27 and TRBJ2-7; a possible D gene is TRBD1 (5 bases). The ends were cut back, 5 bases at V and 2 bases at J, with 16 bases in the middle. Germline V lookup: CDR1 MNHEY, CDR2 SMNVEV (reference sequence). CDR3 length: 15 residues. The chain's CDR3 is CASSVTGQRAYEQYF. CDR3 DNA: TGTGCCAGCAGTGTAACAGGTCAACGTGCCTACGAGCAGTACTTC.

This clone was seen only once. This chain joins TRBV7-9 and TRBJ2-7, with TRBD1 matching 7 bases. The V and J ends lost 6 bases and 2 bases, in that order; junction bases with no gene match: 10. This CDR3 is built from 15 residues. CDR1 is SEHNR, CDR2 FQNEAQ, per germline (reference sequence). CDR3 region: CASSLPRQGAYEQYF. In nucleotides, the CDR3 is TGTGCCAGCAGTTTACCTCGACAGGGAGCCTACGAGCAGTACTTC.

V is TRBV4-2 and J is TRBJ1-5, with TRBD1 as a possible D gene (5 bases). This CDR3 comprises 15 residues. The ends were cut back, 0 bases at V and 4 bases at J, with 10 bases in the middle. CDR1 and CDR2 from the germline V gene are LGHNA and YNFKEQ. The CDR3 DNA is TGTGCCAGCAGCCAAGATTGGGGCCCAAATCAGCCCCAGCATTTT. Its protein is CASSQDWGPNQPQHF.

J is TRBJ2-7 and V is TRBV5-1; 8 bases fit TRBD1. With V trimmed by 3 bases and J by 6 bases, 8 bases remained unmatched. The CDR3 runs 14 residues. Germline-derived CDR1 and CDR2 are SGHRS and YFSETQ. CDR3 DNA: TGCGCCAGCAGCTCCGGACAGGGCCCTAGCGAGCAGTACTTC. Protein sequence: CASSSGQGPSEQYF.

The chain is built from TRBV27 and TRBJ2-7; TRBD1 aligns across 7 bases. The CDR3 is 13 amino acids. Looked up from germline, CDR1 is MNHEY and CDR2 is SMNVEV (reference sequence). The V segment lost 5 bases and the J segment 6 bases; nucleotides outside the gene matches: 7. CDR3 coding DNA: TGTGCCAGCAGTCGAAGGACAGGTCGCGAGCAGTACTTC. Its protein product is CASSRRTGREQYF.

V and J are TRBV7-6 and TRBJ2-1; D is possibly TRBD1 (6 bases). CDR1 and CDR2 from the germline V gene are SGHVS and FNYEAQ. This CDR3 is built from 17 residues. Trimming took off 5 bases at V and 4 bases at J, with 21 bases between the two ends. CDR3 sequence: CASSPRVRGEGYNEQFF. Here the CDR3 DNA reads TGTGCCAGCAGCCCTAGGGTCAGGGGAGAGGGGTACAATGAGCAGTTCTTC.

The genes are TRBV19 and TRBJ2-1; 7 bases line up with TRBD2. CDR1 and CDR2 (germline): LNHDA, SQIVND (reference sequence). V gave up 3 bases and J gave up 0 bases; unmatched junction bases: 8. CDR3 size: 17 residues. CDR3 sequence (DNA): TGTGCCAGTAGTATTATCGCGGGGGACCCCTCCTACAATGAGCAGTTCTTC. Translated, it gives CASSIIAGDPSYNEQFF.

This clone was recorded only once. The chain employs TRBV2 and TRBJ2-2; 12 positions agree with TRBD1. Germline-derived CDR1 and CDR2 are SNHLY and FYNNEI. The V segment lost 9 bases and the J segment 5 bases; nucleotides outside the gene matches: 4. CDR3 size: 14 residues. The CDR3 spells CARGDRGLTGELFF. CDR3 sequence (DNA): TGTGCCAGGGGGGACAGGGGGCTTACCGGGGAGCTGTTTTTT.

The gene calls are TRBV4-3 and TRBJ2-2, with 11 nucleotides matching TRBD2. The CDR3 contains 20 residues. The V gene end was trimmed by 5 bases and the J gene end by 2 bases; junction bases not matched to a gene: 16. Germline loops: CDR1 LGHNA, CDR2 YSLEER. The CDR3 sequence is CASSSRALISGRANTGELFF. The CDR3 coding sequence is TGCGCCAGCAGCTCCCGCGCCCTAATTAGCGGGAGGGCAAACACCGGGGAGCTGTTTTTT.

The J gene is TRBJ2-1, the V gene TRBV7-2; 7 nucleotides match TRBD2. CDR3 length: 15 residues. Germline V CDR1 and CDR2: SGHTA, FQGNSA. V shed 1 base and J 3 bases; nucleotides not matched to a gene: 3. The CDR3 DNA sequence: TGTGCCAGCAGCTTAGAGGGGAGGGGCTACAATGAGCAGTTCTTC. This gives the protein CASSLEGRGYNEQFF.

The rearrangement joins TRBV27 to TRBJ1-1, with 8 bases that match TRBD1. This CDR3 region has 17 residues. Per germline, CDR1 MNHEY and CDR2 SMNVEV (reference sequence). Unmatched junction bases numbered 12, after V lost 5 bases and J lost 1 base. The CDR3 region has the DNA TGTGCCAGCAGTCCCGGACAGGGTTACCCAACGAACACTGAAGCTTTCTTT. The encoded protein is CASSPGQGYPTNTEAFF.

Here the CDR3 reads CATQVLGGQETQYF. The CDR3 coding sequence is TGTGCCACCCAAGTATTGGGGGGCCAAGAGACCCAGTACTTC. The V call is TRBV27, the J call TRBJ2-5, with D maybe TRBD2 (6 bases). The CDR3 is made up of 14 amino acids. Germline-derived CDR1 and CDR2 are MNHEY and SMNVEV (reference sequence). Trimming cost V 10 bases and J 1 base, with 16 bases left between them.

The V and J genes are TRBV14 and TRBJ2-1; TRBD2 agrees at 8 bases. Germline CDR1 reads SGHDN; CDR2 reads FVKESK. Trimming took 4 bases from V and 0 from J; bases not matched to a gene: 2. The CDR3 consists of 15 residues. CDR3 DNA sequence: TGTGCCAGCAGCCCAAGCGGGGGCTCCTACAATGAGCAGTTCTTC. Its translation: CASSPSGGSYNEQFF. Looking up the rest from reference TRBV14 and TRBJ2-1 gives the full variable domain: EAGVTQFPSHSVIEKGQTVTLRCDPISGHDNLYWYRRVMGKEIKFLLHFVKESKQDESGMPNNRFLAERTGGTYSTLKVQPAELEDSGVYFCASSPSGGSYNEQFFGPGTRLTVL.

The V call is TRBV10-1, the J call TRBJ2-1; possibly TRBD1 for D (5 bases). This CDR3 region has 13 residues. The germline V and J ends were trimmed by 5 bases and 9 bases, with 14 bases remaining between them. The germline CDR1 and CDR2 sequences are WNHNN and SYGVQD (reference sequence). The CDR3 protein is CASSYDWGGEQFF. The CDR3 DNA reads TGCGCCAGCAGTTACGACTGGGGCGGTGAGCAGTTCTTC.

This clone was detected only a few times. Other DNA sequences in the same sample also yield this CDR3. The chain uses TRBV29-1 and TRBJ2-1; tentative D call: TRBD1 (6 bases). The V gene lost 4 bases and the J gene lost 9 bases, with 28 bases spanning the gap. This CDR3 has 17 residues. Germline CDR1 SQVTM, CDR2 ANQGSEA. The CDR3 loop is CSVGVGWGMGAAGEQFF. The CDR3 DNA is TGCAGCGTTGGAGTGGGATGGGGGATGGGGGCTGCGGGTGAGCAGTTCTTC.

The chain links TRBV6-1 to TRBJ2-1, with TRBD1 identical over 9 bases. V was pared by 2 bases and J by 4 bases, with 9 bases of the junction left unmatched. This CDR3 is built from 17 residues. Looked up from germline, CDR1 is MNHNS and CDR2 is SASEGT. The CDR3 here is CASSERTGDRTYNEQFF. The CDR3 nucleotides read TGTGCCAGCAGTGAACGGACAGGGGATAGAACATACAATGAGCAGTTCTTC.